This passage covers 2 T cell receptor beta chains from one sample sequenced in a study of vaccination and CD4 T cells after COVID-19. These receptors are not linked to any known antigen. The treatment was: approximately 11-day PBMC culture with coronavirus spike peptide pools or control peptides (ViraFEST assay). With the Oncomine TCR Beta short-read assay, DNA from cultured CD4+ T cells was sequenced. TCRdb processed the PCR reads anew with MiXCR; each CDR3 protein has one entry. The sample records about 7,100 distinct CDR3 sequences, around 65% being singletons. Sequences were obtained from CD4+ T cells from blood, cultured in vitro. All receptors derive from a human donor who had recovered from COVID-19.

V usage is TRBV20-1 and J usage is TRBJ1-2; 10 bases are a match to TRBD1. CDR1 is DFQATT, CDR2 SNEGSKA, per germline (reference sequence). J lost 7 bases, V lost 2 bases, and 16 bases had no gene match. There are 17 residues in the CDR3. In nucleotides, the CDR3 is TGCAGTGCTAGATCCCTGGGACAGGGGCCTCTACTTTTTGGCTACACCTTC. This gives the protein CSARSLGQGPLLFGYTF.

This clonotype appeared a single time. The V gene is TRBV20-1, the J gene TRBJ2-7, with 8 bases that match TRBD1. Germline V CDR1 and CDR2: DFQATT, SNEGSKA (reference sequence). CDR3 length: 15 amino acids. J lost 5 bases, V lost 0 bases, and 9 bases had no gene match. CDR3: CSARDRGRFGNEQYF. In DNA, the CDR3 is TGCAGTGCTAGAGACAGGGGGCGCTTTGGTAACGAGCAGTACTTC.